The entry below describes one T cell receptor beta chain. Antigen: not known. Time point indicated: baseline, week 1 (first vaccination visit). The treatment denotes: pre-vaccination baseline after standard-of-care therapy. The sample originates from a study of a mutant IDH1 vaccine in newly diagnosed glioma. Across the whole study: Sex among treated patients split 62.5% male, around 38% female; mean age was roughly 40 years.

CDR1 and CDR2 (germline): MNHNY, SVGAGI (reference sequence). CDR3 size: 13 residues. The V end lost 0 bases, the J end lost 3 bases, and 6 bases lay between the germline ends. Study findings and constraints: Immune responses induced by vaccination arose in around 93% of the patients.

Clones were sequenced by immunoSEQ multiplex PCR, and TCRdb holds only the in-frame ones, with some missing. This table has 75,000 to 100,000 clones, about 87% appearing once. The receptor was derived from a woman aged 45-60 years with glioma. The material was PBMCs, obtained from a glioma patient treated with radiotherapy, temozolomide or both. J is TRBJ2-7 and V is TRBV6-6; D is ambiguous. CDR3 sequence: CASSYSNHYEQYF. CDR3 nucleotides: TGTGCCAGCAGTTACTCGAATCACTACGAGCAGTACTTC.